These T cell receptor beta chains were read from a single sample in a study of response to subunit inactivated influenza vaccine. TCRdb fed the RT-PCR reads into MiXCR, producing one record per CDR3 protein. This table holds a few hundred thousand distinct CDR3 sequences, less than 7.5% found once. The sequenced sample was PBMCs from blood, obtained roughly 24 months after vaccination. The receptors here all came from a man in his fifties or sixties who received an inactivated influenza vaccine. CDR3s include the opening cysteine and the closing phenylalanine or tryptophan. The D gene is left open where the match is weak. Some rows have no size entry. The others give once, few or many, or a class for an expanded clone.

V	D	size	J	DNA	CDR3
TRBV6-1	-	-	TRBJ1-5	TGTGCCAGCATCGGCAGGGCAAATCAGCCCCAGCATTTT	CASIGRANQPQHF
TRBV20-1	TRBD2	many	TRBJ2-1	TGCAGTGCTGCCACGGGACTACTTAACAATGAGCAGTTCTTC	CSAATGLLNNEQFF
TRBV6-1	-	-	TRBJ2-2	TGTGCCAGCAGAGCCGGGACACCGAACACCGGGGAGCTGTTTTTT	CASRAGTPNTGELFF
TRBV7-2	-	few	TRBJ1-2	TGTGCCAGCAGCTCCCCAGGGGTGGGCTACACCTTC	CASSSPGVGYTF
TRBV14	TRBD2	many	TRBJ2-2	TGTGCCAGCAGGAGCGGGGTGAACACCGGGGAGCTGTTTTTT	CASRSGVNTGELFF
TRBV5-1	-	-	TRBJ1-1	TGCGCCAGCAATCCTCTCGGGGTGGGGAACACTGAAGCTTTCTTT	CASNPLGVGNTEAFF
TRBV29-1	-	few	TRBJ2-3	TGCAGCGTTGAACCGCGGCTCACAGATACGCAGTATTTT	CSVEPRLTDTQYF
TRBV5-1	TRBD1	-	TRBJ2-7	TGCGCCAGCAGAGGGGCAGGGGGCTCCTACGAGCAGTACTTC	CASRGAGGSYEQYF
TRBV29-1	-	few	TRBJ2-5	TGCAGCGTTCGCCGGAACCAAGAGACCCAGTACTTC	CSVRRNQETQYF
TRBV20-1	TRBD2	-	TRBJ2-5	TGCAGTGCTCAACTAGCGGGGGGGCGATTGGTAGAGACCCAGTACTTC	CSAQLAGGRLVETQYF
TRBV5-5	-	-	TRBJ2-7	TGTGCCAGCAGCTTTAACGACGAGCAGTACTTC	CASSFNDEQYF
TRBV12-3/TRBV12-4	TRBD1	many	TRBJ1-1	TGTGCCAGCAGTCAACAGGGGACCTTGGCTTTCTTT	CASSQQGTLAFF
TRBV6-5	-	few	TRBJ1-2	TGTGCCAGCAGTTACTCGGTCGGTTCAGGCTACACCTTC	CASSYSVGSGYTF
TRBV4-1	-	few	TRBJ2-7	TGCGCCAGCAGCCAAGGTGGAATCTCCTACGAGCAGTACTTC	CASSQGGISYEQYF
TRBV30	-	-	TRBJ2-1	TGTGCCTGGAGTGTAGCGGGTAACATGAATGAGCAGTTCTTC	CAWSVAGNMNEQFF
TRBV27	TRBD2	many	TRBJ2-2	TGTGCCAGCAGTCTATCGGGGACTAGCGGCACCGGGGAGCTGTTTTTT	CASSLSGTSGTGELFF
TRBV20-1	TRBD2	few	TRBJ2-7	TGCAGTGCTAGAGATATGCGGCTAGCGGGAGTGACAAACGGGGACGAGCAGTACTTC	CSARDMRLAGVTNGDEQYF
TRBV11-2	TRBD2	-	TRBJ2-5	TGTGCCAGCAGCTTCAGACTAGCGGGGGGGCGAATAGAGACCCAGTACTTC	CASSFRLAGGRIETQYF
TRBV5-6	TRBD1	many	TRBJ2-5	TGTGCCAGCAGCTTGGCGACAGGGCGGGAGACCCAGTACTTC	CASSLATGRETQYF
TRBV18	-	-	TRBJ2-5	TGTGCCAGCTCACCGGCGGGACTAGAGACCCAGTACTTC	CASSPAGLETQYF
TRBV12-3/TRBV12-4	TRBD1	many	TRBJ1-5	TGTGCCAGCAGGCAGGGGGCCGGTCAGCCCCAGCATTTT	CASRQGAGQPQHF
TRBV20-1	TRBD2	many	TRBJ2-3	TGCAGTGCTTGGACGGGGGGTGGCGATACGCAGTATTTT	CSAWTGGGDTQYF
TRBV6-1	TRBD2	few	TRBJ2-3	TGTGCCAGCAGGCGTCTAGCGGGAGTGAGGGCAGATACGCAGTATTTT	CASRRLAGVRADTQYF
TRBV7-3	-	many	TRBJ2-3	TGTGCCAGCAGCTTAGACGGATGGAGCACAGATACGCAGTATTTT	CASSLDGWSTDTQYF
TRBV7-2	TRBD1	-	TRBJ1-1	TGTGCCAGCAGCGAGACGGGCAGGGGGCGCACTGAAGCTTTCTTT	CASSETGRGRTEAFF
TRBV25-1	-	many	TRBJ2-7	TGTGCCAGCAGTGATGTAGGGGGAAGCTACGAGCAGTACTTC	CASSDVGGSYEQYF
TRBV7-6	-	many	TRBJ2-7	TGTGCCAGCAGCCAGGCGGGACGCTCCTACGAGCAGTACTTC	CASSQAGRSYEQYF
TRBV7-6	-	-	TRBJ1-6	TGTGCCAGCAGCCTTGACTCGTTGAGCTCCTATAATTCACCCCTCCACTTT	CASSLDSLSSYNSPLHF
TRBV20-1	TRBD2	many	TRBJ2-5	TGCAGTGGGACTAGCGGGGTACAAGAGACCCAGTACTTC	CSGTSGVQETQYF
TRBV29-1	-	-	TRBJ2-1	TGCAGCGTAATGCCGAATGAGCAGTTCTTC	CSVMPNEQFF
TRBV29-1	-	few	TRBJ1-1	TGCAGCGTTCGGGGACTCGCGAACACTGAAGCTTTCTTT	CSVRGLANTEAFF
TRBV4-2	TRBD1	few	TRBJ1-6	TGTGCCAGCAGCCAATCAGGACAGGCTTGGAATTCACCCCTCCACTTT	CASSQSGQAWNSPLHF
TRBV9	-	many	TRBJ2-2	TGTGCCAGCAGCGTAGGATTCCCCGTCGGGGAGCTGTTTTTT	CASSVGFPVGELFF
TRBV12-3/TRBV12-4	TRBD2	few	TRBJ2-7	TGTGCCATTTCGGGCTGGTGGGCGGGGGAGTACGAGCAGTACTTC	CAISGWWAGEYEQYF
TRBV4-2	TRBD2	many	TRBJ2-7	TGTGCCAGCAGCCAAGCAGTTAGTAGACTAGCGGGCGAGCAGTACTTC	CASSQAVSRLAGEQYF
TRBV4-3	TRBD1	-	TRBJ2-2	TGCGCCAGCAGCCAAGGGGACAGGGGATCTCGGGCCGGGGAGCTGTTTTTT	CASSQGDRGSRAGELFF
TRBV20-1	TRBD1	once	TRBJ1-5	TGCAGTGCCCGGGACAGTTGGTTCACGGCTAATCAGTCCCAGCATTTT	CSARDSWFTANQSQHF
TRBV4-2	-	few	TRBJ2-1	TGTGCCAGCAGCCAAGAGAGCGGCCGCTACAATGAGCAGTTCTTC	CASSQESGRYNEQFF
TRBV2	-	many	TRBJ2-5	TGTGCCAGCACTCGAGGGTGGCAAGAGACCCAGTACTTC	CASTRGWQETQYF
TRBV25-1	-	-	TRBJ1-3	TGTGCCAGCAGTGATCAAACAGGACTCCGAAACACCATATATTTT	CASSDQTGLRNTIYF
TRBV5-1	TRBD2	few	TRBJ2-5	TGCGCCAGCAGGTTTAGCGGGGGGCAAGAGACCCAGTACTTC	CASRFSGGQETQYF
TRBV9	TRBD1	few	TRBJ1-2	TGTGCCAGCAGCCCGGGACAGGGGGCGCGCCCCTATGGCTACACCTTC	CASSPGQGARPYGYTF
TRBV12-3/TRBV12-4	-	few	TRBJ1-3	TGTGCCAGCATCCAGGGGCCTGGAAACACCATATATTTT	CASIQGPGNTIYF
TRBV6-2/TRBV6-3	-	many	TRBJ1-5	TGTGCCAGCAGTTACCCATCTACTAATCAGCCCCAGCATTTT	CASSYPSTNQPQHF
TRBV12-3/TRBV12-4	TRBD2	-	TRBJ2-7	TGTGCCAGTAAGCAGGGACTAGCGGGAATATACGAGCAGTACTTC	CASKQGLAGIYEQYF
TRBV28	TRBD2	few	TRBJ2-3	TGTGCCAGCAGTTTAACCGGGACTAGCGTATCTAGCACAGATACGCAGTATTTT	CASSLTGTSVSSTDTQYF
TRBV20-1	TRBD2	-	TRBJ2-3	TGCAGTGCTAGTGGGGGGGAGGTTGGCACAGATACGCAGTATTTT	CSASGGEVGTDTQYF
TRBV6-1	-	few	TRBJ2-6	TGTGCCAGCAGTCTGAACCTCCCCACGGCCACGGCCAACGTCCTGACTTTC	CASSLNLPTATANVLTF